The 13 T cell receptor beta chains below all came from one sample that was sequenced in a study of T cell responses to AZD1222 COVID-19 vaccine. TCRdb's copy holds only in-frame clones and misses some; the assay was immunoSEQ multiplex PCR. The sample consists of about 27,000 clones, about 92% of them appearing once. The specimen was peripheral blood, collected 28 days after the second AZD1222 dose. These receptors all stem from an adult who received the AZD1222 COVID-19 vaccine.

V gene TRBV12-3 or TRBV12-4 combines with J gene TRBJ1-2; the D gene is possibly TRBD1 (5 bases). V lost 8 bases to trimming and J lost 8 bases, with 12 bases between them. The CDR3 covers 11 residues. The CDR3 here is CASCGGGGYTF. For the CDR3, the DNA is TGTGCCAGCTGTGGGGGGGGAGGCTACACCTTC.

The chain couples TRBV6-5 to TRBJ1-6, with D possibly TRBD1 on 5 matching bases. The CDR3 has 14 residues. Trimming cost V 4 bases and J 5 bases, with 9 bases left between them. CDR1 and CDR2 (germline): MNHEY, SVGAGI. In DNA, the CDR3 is TGTGCCAGCAGTTCGCGAGGGGATAATTCACCCCTCCACTTT. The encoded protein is CASSSRGDNSPLHF.

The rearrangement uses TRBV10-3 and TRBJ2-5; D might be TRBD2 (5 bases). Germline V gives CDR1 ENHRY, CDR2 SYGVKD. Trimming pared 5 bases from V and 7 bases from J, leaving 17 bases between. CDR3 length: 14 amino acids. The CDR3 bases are TGTGCCATCAGTATTGGACGGCCCGAGGGGACCCAGTACTTC. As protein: CAISIGRPEGTQYF.

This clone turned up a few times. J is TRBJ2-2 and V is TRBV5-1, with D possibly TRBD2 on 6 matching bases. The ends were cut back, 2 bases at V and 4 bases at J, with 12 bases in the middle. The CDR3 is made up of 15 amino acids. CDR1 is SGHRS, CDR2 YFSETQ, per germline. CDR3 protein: CASSFGGASTGELFF. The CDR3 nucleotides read TGCGCCAGCAGCTTCGGAGGGGCGAGCACCGGGGAGCTGTTTTTT.

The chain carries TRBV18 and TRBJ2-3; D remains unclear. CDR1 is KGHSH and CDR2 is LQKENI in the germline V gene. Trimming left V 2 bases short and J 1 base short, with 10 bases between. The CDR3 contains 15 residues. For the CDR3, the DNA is TGTGCCAGCTCACCAGGGCAGGCAGGCACAGATACGCAGTATTTT. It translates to CASSPGQAGTDTQYF.

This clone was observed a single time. The CDR3 here is CASSQVMEGREVTDTQYF. CDR3 nucleotide sequence: TGCGCCAGCAGTCAAGTTATGGAAGGGCGGGAGGTCACAGATACGCAGTATTTT. The rearrangement joins TRBV23-1 to TRBJ2-3, with TRBD2 matching over 8 bases. TRBV23-1 is noted as an ORF with a role that remains uncertain. The trim removed 2 bases at V and 2 bases at J, leaving 12 bases unmatched. The CDR3 has 18 residues.

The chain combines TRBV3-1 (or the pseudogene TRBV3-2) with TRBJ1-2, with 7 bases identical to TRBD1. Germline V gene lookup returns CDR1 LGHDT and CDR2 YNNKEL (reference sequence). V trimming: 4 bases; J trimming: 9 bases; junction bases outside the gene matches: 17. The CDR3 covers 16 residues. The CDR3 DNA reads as TGTGCCAGCAGCCGGGGACAGTTATCCCCCATGGGAAGCTACACCTTC. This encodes CASSRGQLSPMGSYTF.

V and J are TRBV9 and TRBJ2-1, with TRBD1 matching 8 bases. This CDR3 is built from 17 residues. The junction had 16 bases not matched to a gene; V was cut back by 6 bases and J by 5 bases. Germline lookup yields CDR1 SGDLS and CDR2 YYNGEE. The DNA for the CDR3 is TGTGCCAGCACAGTCCTCCCCACGGGACAGGTCAACAATGAGCAGTTCTTC. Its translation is CASTVLPTGQVNNEQFF.

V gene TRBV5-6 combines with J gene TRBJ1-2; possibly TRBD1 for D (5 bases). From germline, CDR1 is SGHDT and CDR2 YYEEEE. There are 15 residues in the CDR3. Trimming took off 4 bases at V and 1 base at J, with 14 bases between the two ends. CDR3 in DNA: TGTGCCAGCAGCGTGGCCGGGACGGGTAACTATGGCTACACCTTC. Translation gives CASSVAGTGNYGYTF.

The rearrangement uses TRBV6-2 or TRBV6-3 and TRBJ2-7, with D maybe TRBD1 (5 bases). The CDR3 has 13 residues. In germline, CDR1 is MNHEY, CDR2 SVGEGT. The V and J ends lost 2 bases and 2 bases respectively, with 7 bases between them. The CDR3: CASSYGHAYEQYF. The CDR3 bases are TGTGCCAGCAGTTACGGACACGCCTACGAGCAGTACTTC.

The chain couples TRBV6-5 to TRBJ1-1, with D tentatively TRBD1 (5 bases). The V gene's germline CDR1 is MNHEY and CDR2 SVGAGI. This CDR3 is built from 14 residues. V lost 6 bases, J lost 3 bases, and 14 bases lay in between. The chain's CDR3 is CASSSQGYDTEAFF. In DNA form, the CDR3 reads TGTGCCAGCAGCTCTCAGGGTTATGACACTGAAGCTTTCTTT.

CDR3 nucleotide sequence: TGTGCCAGCAGCTTAAGGGGACAGGGGGAGAGAGGCTACACCTTC. Its protein product is CASSLRGQGERGYTF. V gene TRBV7-2 combines with J gene TRBJ1-2; the match to TRBD1 covers 11 bases. This CDR3 has 15 amino acids. The germline V gene encodes CDR1 SGHTA and CDR2 FQGNSA. The junction had 7 bases not matched to a gene; V was cut back by 2 bases and J by 8 bases.

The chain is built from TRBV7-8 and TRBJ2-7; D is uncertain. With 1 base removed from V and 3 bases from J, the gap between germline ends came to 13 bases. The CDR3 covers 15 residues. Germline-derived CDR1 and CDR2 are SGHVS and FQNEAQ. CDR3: CASSLGALGHYEQYF. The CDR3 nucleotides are TGTGCCAGCAGCTTAGGGGCCTTGGGCCACTACGAGCAGTACTTC.